The 12 T cell receptor beta chains listed next were all sequenced from one sample in a study of blood T cell repertoires in COVID-19. Sequencing used immunoSEQ multiplex PCR; TCRdb keeps in-frame clones, though not all of them. Seen here are fewer than 150,000 clones, 65% to 80% observed once, and the top ten hold 2% to 3%. Sequencing used peripheral blood. These receptors originate from a man in his fifties or sixties with acute or convalescent COVID-19.

The chain combines TRBV3-1 (or the pseudogene TRBV3-2) with TRBJ2-5, with 11 bases aligning to TRBD1. CDR3 length: 15 amino acids. Germline V gene data show CDR1 as LGHDT and CDR2 as YNNKEL (reference sequence). J lost 5 bases, V lost 1 base, and 3 bases had no gene match. The CDR3 spells CASSQAGTGGETQYF. Here the CDR3 DNA reads TGTGCCAGCAGCCAAGCGGGGACAGGGGGGGAGACCCAGTACTTC.

This clone was counted a few times. The chain has TRBV4-1 and TRBJ1-6; TRBD1 might be the D (5 bases). The ends were cut back, 0 bases at V and 8 bases at J, with 8 bases in the middle. Per germline, CDR1 MGHRA and CDR2 YSYEKL. The CDR3 sequence is 14 residues long. The DNA of the CDR3 is TGCGCCAGCAGCCAAGATCTACAGGATTCACCCCTCCACTTT. Its protein is CASSQDLQDSPLHF.

This clone was observed a single time. The V call is TRBV25-1, the J call TRBJ1-1, with 7 bases identical to TRBD1. V lost 8 bases and J lost 1; bases outside the gene matches: 4. CDR1 and CDR2 from the germline V gene are MGHDK and SYGVNS. The CDR3 sequence is 13 residues long. CDR3 sequence reads: CASAGQWNTEAFF. The CDR3 bases are TGTGCCAGCGCGGGACAGTGGAACACTGAAGCTTTCTTT.

This sequence joins TRBV7-6 and TRBJ1-6; 9 nucleotides agree with TRBD1. CDR3 length equals 16 residues. In germline, CDR1 is SGHVS, CDR2 FNYEAQ. J gave up 7 bases and V 6 bases, and 10 bases lay outside the gene matches. The DNA of the CDR3 is TGTGCCAGCAGTAAACAGGGGGCGCGGGCGAATTCACCCCTCCACTTT. Translation: CASSKQGARANSPLHF.

The rearrangement links TRBV27 to TRBJ2-5, with 9 bases that match TRBD1. The CDR3 contains 15 residues. The ends lost 6 bases at V and 4 bases at J; junction bases unmatched: 9. Germline lookup yields CDR1 MNHEY and CDR2 SMNVEV (reference sequence). The CDR3 protein is CASSWGGQGLETQYF. The CDR3 DNA follows: TGTGCCAGCAGCTGGGGGGGACAGGGCTTAGAGACCCAGTACTTC.

This chain joins TRBV7-9 and TRBJ2-7, with TRBD2 matching 9 bases. Germline CDR1 is SEHNR and CDR2 is FQNEAQ (reference sequence). The CDR3 has 14 amino acids. V trimming: 5 bases; J trimming: 8 bases; junction bases outside the gene matches: 10. CDR3 residues: CASSDLISGRKQYF. CDR3 coding DNA: TGTGCCAGCAGCGACCTGATCAGCGGGAGGAAGCAGTACTTC.

This chain uses TRBV19 with TRBJ2-7; 9 nucleotides agree with TRBD1. The CDR3 consists of 14 residues. Losses at the gene ends were 4 bases for V and 3 bases for J; bases not matched to a gene: 4. CDR1 LNHDA and CDR2 SQIVND come from the germline V gene (reference sequence). The CDR3 DNA reads as TGTGCCAGTAGTACCAGACAGGGGGGCTACGAGCAGTACTTC. Residues: CASSTRQGGYEQYF.

The V call is TRBV6-6, the J call TRBJ1-5; D unresolved. V was trimmed by 2 bases and J by 1 base, leaving 6 bases between them. Looked up from germline, CDR1 is MNHNY and CDR2 is SVGAGI (reference sequence). This CDR3 region has 14 residues. The CDR3 region has the DNA TGTGCCAGCAGTTACGAGGGCAGCAATCAGCCCCAGCATTTT. This encodes CASSYEGSNQPQHF.

The chain employs TRBV6-5 and TRBJ2-1, with 7 nucleotides matching TRBD2. Losses at the gene ends were 0 bases for V and 9 bases for J; bases not matched to a gene: 5. This CDR3 is built from 14 residues. The germline V gene has CDR1 MNHEY and CDR2 SVGAGI. This chain's CDR3 is CASSYSTSWGEQFF. The DNA of the CDR3 is TGTGCCAGCAGTTACTCGACTAGCTGGGGTGAGCAGTTCTTC.

V and J are TRBV27 and TRBJ2-5, with 7 bases identical to TRBD1. This CDR3 comprises 14 residues. Germline V gene sequence: CDR1 MNHEY, CDR2 SMNVEV (reference sequence). V lost 2 bases, J lost 2 bases, and 2 bases stayed unmatched. DNA for the CDR3: TGTGCCAGCAGTTTACGGGACAGTCAAGAGACCCAGTACTTC. Translating it yields CASSLRDSQETQYF.

The gene calls are TRBV5-4 and TRBJ2-7, with D perhaps matching TRBD2 (6 bases). The CDR3 spans 18 residues. The germline V gene encodes CDR1 SGHNT and CDR2 YYREEE (reference sequence). V dropped 0 bases and J dropped 0 bases, with 19 bases sitting between them. CDR3 residues: CASSLDYAGGTDSYEQYF. CDR3 coding DNA: TGTGCCAGCAGCTTGGATTATGCTGGTGGGACTGACTCCTACGAGCAGTACTTC.

The sample holds one count of this clone. Compared with germline, one end of the junction differs, possibly owing to a read error. The J gene is TRBJ2-5, the V gene TRBV7-7, with 7 bases fitting TRBD1. Germline V lookup: CDR1 SSHAT, CDR2 FNYEAQ (reference sequence). This CDR3 contains 14 residues. CDR3 in amino acids: CASSTGTDQETQYF. In DNA, the CDR3 is TGTGCTAGCAGCACCGGGACAGACCAAGAGACCCAGTACTTC.